The 20 T cell receptor beta chains in this list originate from one sample, sequenced in a study of human T cells and chemical hapten exposure. A single record per CDR3 protein comes from TCRdb applying MiXCR to the RACE reads. The table has about 190,000 distinct CDR3 sequences, around 25% seen once. Time point noted: patch test 3, about 24 weeks after DPC sensitization. Treatment defined: therapeutic diphenylcyclopropenone sensitization with weekly scalp DPC. The sequencing here drew on whole blood, taken in connection with sensitization to the hapten diphenylcyclopropenone (DPC). The receptors come from a middle-aged woman with alopecia areata. Some clones in this sample may be carry-over from other donors' samples.

The rearrangement joins TRBV2 to TRBJ1-6; TRBD1 agrees at 9 bases. The trim removed 6 bases at V and 7 bases at J, leaving 4 bases unmatched. CDR3 size: 14 residues. Germline V gives CDR1 SNHLY, CDR2 FYNNEI. The DNA for the CDR3 is TGTGCCAGCAGGGACAGGGGAGGGAATTCACCCCTCCACTTT. Its protein is CASRDRGGNSPLHF. Full variable domain (rest looked up from reference TRBV2 and TRBJ1-6): EPEVTQTPSHQVTQMGQEVILRCVPISNHLYFYWYRQILGQKVEFLVSFYNNEISEKSEIFDDQFSVERPDGSNFTLKIRSTKLEDSAMYFCASRDRGGNSPLHFGNGTRLTVT.

This clonotype was seen at least ten times. The chain combines TRBV18 with TRBJ2-6; the D is unclear. The germline V gene encodes CDR1 KGHSH and CDR2 LQKENI. The CDR3 spans 13 residues. Trimming took off 8 bases at V and 3 bases at J, with 8 bases between the two ends. CDR3 coding DNA: TGTGCCAGCAGTCCTGGTGGGGCCAACGTCCTGACTTTC. Its protein product is CASSPGGANVLTF.

The V call is TRBV20-1, the J call TRBJ2-7; the D is unclear. V was clipped by 4 bases and J by 1 base, with 17 bases between them. The germline V gene has CDR1 DFQATT and CDR2 SNEGSKA (reference sequence). The CDR3 loop spans 15 amino acids. CDR3 coding DNA: TGCAGTGCTAACCTCAACCGGGTCGAATCCTACGAGCAGTACTTC. This gives the protein CSANLNRVESYEQYF.

This chain links TRBV6-6 with TRBJ2-7, with a weak D call TRBD1 (5 bases). The CDR3 is 14 amino acids. Deletions cut 5 bases from V and 0 bases from J, with 11 bases between. CDR1 is MNHNY and CDR2 is SVGAGI in the germline V gene (reference sequence). Written as DNA, the CDR3 is TGTGCCAGCAGTCCGACAGCGTCCTCCTACGAGCAGTACTTC. Translating gives CASSPTASSYEQYF.

This clonotype has just a few counts. The gene calls are TRBV5-8 and TRBJ1-2; the D is unclear. Trimming shortened V by 4 bases and J by 0 bases, and 16 bases separated the two germline ends. Per germline, CDR1 SGHTS and CDR2 YDEGEE. The CDR3 covers 16 residues. The CDR3 reads CASSLLGRRANYGYTF. As DNA, the CDR3 is TGTGCCAGCAGCCTATTAGGACGGCGGGCTAACTATGGCTACACCTTC.

This clonotype was picked up a small number of times. This chain links TRBV5-1 with TRBJ2-7; D gene uncertain. The V end was cut by 1 base, the J end by 3 bases, with 14 bases between. The CDR3 runs 15 residues. In germline, CDR1 is SGHRS, CDR2 YFSETQ. CDR3 nucleotide sequence: TGCGCCAGCAGCTTGCACTCCCCGGATTTCTACGAGCAGTACTTC. This translates into CASSLHSPDFYEQYF.

The chain combines TRBV30 with TRBJ2-3; D is perhaps TRBD2 (6 bases). CDR1 is GTSNPN, CDR2 SVGIG, per germline (reference sequence). The V and J ends lost 1 base and 4 bases respectively, with 15 bases between them. The CDR3 length is 15 residues. CDR3 nucleotide sequence: TGTGCCTGGAGTGCAGGAGGGGCCGGGTCAGATACGCAGTATTTT. Its protein product is CAWSAGGAGSDTQYF.

This clonotype was found a few times. CDR3 protein: CASSLAVRDTQYF. The CDR3 DNA reads as TGTGCCAGCAGTTTAGCGGTGCGAGATACGCAGTATTTT. The rearrangement joins TRBV27 to TRBJ2-3; D is uncertain. Trimming left V 2 bases short and J 5 bases short, with 8 bases between. Germline values: CDR1 MNHEY, CDR2 SMNVEV (reference sequence). The CDR3 runs 13 residues.

CDR3 protein: CASSFGRGGAKNIQYF. DNA of the CDR3: TGTGCCAGCAGTTTCGGTCGGGGGGGGGCCAAAAACATTCAGTACTTC. J is TRBJ2-4 and V is TRBV27; the match to TRBD2 covers 8 bases. V shed 3 bases, J shed 1 base, and the junction held 5 bases outside the gene matches. The CDR3 is 16 amino acids. Germline loops: CDR1 MNHEY, CDR2 SMNVEV (reference sequence).

The genes are TRBV9 and TRBJ2-1, with 7 bases fitting TRBD1. The V gene end was trimmed by 7 bases and the J gene end by 8 bases; junction bases not matched to a gene: 12. CDR1 SGDLS and CDR2 YYNGEE come from the germline V gene. The CDR3 is 14 amino acids. CDR3 bases: TGTGCCAGCGGCCAGGGGGTAAATTCGTATGAGCAGTTCTTC. Protein sequence: CASGQGVNSYEQFF.

The chain links TRBV29-1 to TRBJ2-5; D possibly corresponds to TRBD2 (6 bases). This CDR3 has 14 residues. The germline CDR1 and CDR2 sequences are SQVTM and ANQGSEA. Deletions cut 7 bases from V and 4 bases from J, with 19 bases between. CDR3 residues: CSATTSPNGETQYF. CDR3 DNA: TGCAGCGCCACAACTAGCCCGAACGGAGAGACCCAGTACTTC.

This clonotype was seen more than once but under ten times. The gene calls are TRBV27 and TRBJ1-2; no definite D call. Germline V lookup: CDR1 MNHEY, CDR2 SMNVEV (reference sequence). V lost 6 bases to trimming and J lost 2 bases, with 7 bases between them. CDR3 length: 12 residues. The CDR3 loop is CASRDPNYGYTF. In DNA form, the CDR3 reads TGTGCCAGCAGGGACCCCAACTATGGCTACACCTTC.

This chain joins TRBV5-1 and TRBJ2-5; 8 positions match TRBD1. V shed 0 bases, J shed 3 bases, and the junction held 4 bases outside the gene matches. The CDR3 is 15 residues long. Germline V gives CDR1 SGHRS, CDR2 YFSETQ. The CDR3 nucleotides read TGCGCCAGCAGCTTGGGACAGGGGAAGGAAGAGACCCAGTACTTC. It encodes CASSLGQGKEETQYF.

Only a few counts were recorded for this clonotype. This chain links TRBV20-1 with TRBJ2-5, with a tentative D call TRBD1 (5 bases). Trimming left V 1 base short and J 1 base short, with 13 bases between. Per the germline V gene, CDR1 is DFQATT and CDR2 is SNEGSKA (reference sequence). The length of the CDR3 is 15 residues. As DNA, the CDR3 is TGCAGTGCTAGAGCCAACGGACACTTCCAAGAGACCCAGTACTTC. It specifies CSARANGHFQETQYF.

The genes are TRBV10-2 and TRBJ1-2; perhaps TRBD1 as D (6 bases). CDR3 size: 12 residues. The germline V gene encodes CDR1 WSHSY and CDR2 SAAADI. Trimming left V 6 bases short and J 6 bases short, with 11 bases between. The CDR3: CASSAGAHGYTF. The CDR3 DNA follows: TGCGCCAGCAGCGCGGGGGCTCATGGCTACACCTTC.

The CDR3 is CASSPGPRGNSPLHF. The CDR3 DNA reads TGTGCCAGCAGCCCAGGTCCGAGGGGTAATTCACCCCTCCACTTT. The genes are TRBV7-3 and TRBJ1-6, with D perhaps TRBD1 (5 bases). The CDR3 has 15 residues. Germline V CDR1 and CDR2: SGHTA, FQGTGA. V dropped 5 bases and J dropped 6 bases, with 14 bases sitting between them.

The chain carries TRBV7-2 and TRBJ1-1, with 11 bases lining up with TRBD1. Germline-derived CDR1 and CDR2 are SGHTA and FQGNSA. After removal of 8 bases from V and 0 bases from J, the junction contained 5 bases not matched to a gene. The CDR3 runs to 15 residues. The CDR3 protein is CASRTGGTMNTEAFF. CDR3 coding DNA: TGTGCCAGCCGGACAGGGGGCACGATGAACACTGAAGCTTTCTTT.

The chain recombines TRBV7-2 with TRBJ2-1; D possibly corresponds to TRBD2 (6 bases). Germline V gene lookup returns CDR1 SGHTA and CDR2 FQGNSA. The CDR3 runs 16 residues. V was shortened by 0 bases and J by 0 bases, with 9 bases between the two germline ends. For the CDR3, the DNA is TGTGCCAGCAGCTTAGCGGGCGGGATCTCCTACAATGAGCAGTTCTTC. Amino acids: CASSLAGGISYNEQFF.

CDR3 bases: TGTGCCACCCTCTTTGGGACGGCTGTACGGACCCAGTACTTC. This codes for CATLFGTAVRTQYF. The chain couples TRBV28 to TRBJ2-5; TRBD1 or TRBD2 may be the D gene (5 bases each). Trimming left V 10 bases short and J 7 bases short, with 22 bases between. There are 14 residues in the CDR3. CDR1 MDHEN and CDR2 SYDVKM come from the germline V gene.

A few counts support this clonotype. The chain joins TRBV20-1 to TRBJ2-7; D uncertain. The V and J ends lost 5 bases and 0 bases respectively, with 11 bases between them. CDR3 size: 13 residues. The V gene's germline CDR1 is DFQATT and CDR2 SNEGSKA (reference sequence). This CDR3 reads CSAPSQSSYEQYF. CDR3 sequence (DNA): TGCAGTGCTCCCAGTCAGAGCTCCTACGAGCAGTACTTC.